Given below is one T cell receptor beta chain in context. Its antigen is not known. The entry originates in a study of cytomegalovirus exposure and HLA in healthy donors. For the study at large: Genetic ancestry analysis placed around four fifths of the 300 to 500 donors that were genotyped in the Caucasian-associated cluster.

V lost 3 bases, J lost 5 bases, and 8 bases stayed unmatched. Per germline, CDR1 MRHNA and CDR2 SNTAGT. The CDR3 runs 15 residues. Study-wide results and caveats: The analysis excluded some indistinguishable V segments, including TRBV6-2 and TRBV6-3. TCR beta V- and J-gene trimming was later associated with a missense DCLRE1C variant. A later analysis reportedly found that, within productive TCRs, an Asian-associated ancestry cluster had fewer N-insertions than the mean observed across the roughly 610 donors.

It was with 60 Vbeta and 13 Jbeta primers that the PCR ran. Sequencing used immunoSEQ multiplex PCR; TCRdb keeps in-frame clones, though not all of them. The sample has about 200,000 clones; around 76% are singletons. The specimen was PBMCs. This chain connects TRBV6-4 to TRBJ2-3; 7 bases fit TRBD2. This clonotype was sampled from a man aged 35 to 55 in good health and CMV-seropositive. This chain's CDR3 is CASSEVAGAVDTQYF. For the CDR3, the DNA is TGTGCCAGCAGTGAGGTTGCGGGAGCGGTAGATACGCAGTATTTT.